The subject of this entry is one T cell receptor beta chain. This sample stems from a study of technical replicates of blood from a handful of donors. Looked up from germline, CDR1 is MNHEY and CDR2 is SMNVEV (reference sequence). This CDR3 comprises 13 residues. J gave up 7 bases and V 5 bases, and 6 bases lay outside the gene matches. Some clones are missing from TCRdb's copy, which holds only in-frame ones; the method was immunoSEQ multiplex PCR. The sample includes some 74,000 clones, under 98% seen only once; the top ten take roughly 0.3%. Specimen: T cells isolated from PBMCs. V usage is TRBV27 and J usage is TRBJ1-2, with TRBD1 matching over 8 bases. The TCR originated in a human donor in good health. Here the CDR3 DNA reads TGTGCCAGCAGTCCCCCGGACAGGGTTGGCTACACCTTC. It translates to CASSPPDRVGYTF.